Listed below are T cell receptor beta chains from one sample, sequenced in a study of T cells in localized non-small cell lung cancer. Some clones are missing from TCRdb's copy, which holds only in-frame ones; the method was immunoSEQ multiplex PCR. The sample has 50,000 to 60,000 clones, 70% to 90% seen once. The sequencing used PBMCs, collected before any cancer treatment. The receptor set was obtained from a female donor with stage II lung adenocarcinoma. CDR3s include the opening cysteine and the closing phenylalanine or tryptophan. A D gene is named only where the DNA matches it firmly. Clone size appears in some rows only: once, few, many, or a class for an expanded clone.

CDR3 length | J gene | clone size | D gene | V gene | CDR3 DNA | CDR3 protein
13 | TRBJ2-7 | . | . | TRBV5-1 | TGCGCCAGCAGCTTGGGAACACAGAGCGAGCAGTACTTC | CASSLGTQSEQYF
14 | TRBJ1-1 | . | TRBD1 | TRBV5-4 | TGTGCCAGCAGCACCGGGACAGGGGCCTATGAAGCTTTCTTT | CASSTGTGAYEAFF
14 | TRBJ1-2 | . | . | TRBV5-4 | TGTGCCAGCAAGAAGGACACCGGCTCCTATGGCTACACCTTC | CASKKDTGSYGYTF
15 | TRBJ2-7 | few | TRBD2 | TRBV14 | TGTGCCAGCAGCCAACGGACTAGCGCCGCTTACGAGCAGTACTTC | CASSQRTSAAYEQYF
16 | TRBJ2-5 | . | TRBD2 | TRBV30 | TGTGCCTGGAGTGTGGGACTAAACTTCCGTTTGGAGACCCAGTACTTC | CAWSVGLNFRLETQYF
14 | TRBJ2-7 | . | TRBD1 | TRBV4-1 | TGCGCCAGCAGCCGCGGACAGGGTGCCTACGAGCAGTACTTC | CASSRGQGAYEQYF
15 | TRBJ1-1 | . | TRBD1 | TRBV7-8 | TGTGCCAGCAGCTTAACAAGGGACAGTATCACTGAAGCTTTCTTT | CASSLTRDSITEAFF
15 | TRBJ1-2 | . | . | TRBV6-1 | TGTGCCAGCAGTCCTTTTTTAGAACAGGGATATGGCTACACCTTC | CASSPFLEQGYGYTF
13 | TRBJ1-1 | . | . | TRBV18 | TGTGCCAGCTCACCAATTTTGAACACTGAAGCTTTCTTT | CASSPILNTEAFF
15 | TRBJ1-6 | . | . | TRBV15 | TGTGCCACCAGCAGGGAGGTAGCCAATAATTCACCCCTCCACTTT | CATSREVANNSPLHF
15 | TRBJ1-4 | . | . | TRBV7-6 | TGTGCCAGCAGCTTAGAAGGGGCAGGAGACGAAAAACTGTTTTTT | CASSLEGAGDEKLFF
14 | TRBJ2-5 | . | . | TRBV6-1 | TGTGCCAGCAGTGAAGATCGGGAACCAGAGACCCAGTACTTC | CASSEDREPETQYF
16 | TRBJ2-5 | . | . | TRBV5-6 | TGTGCCAGCAGCTTCCCCGGGCCCGTGTACCAAGAGACCCAGTACTTC | CASSFPGPVYQETQYF